The 23 T cell receptor beta chains below were found in one sample sequenced in a study of T cells in Graves' hyperthyroidism and ophthalmopathy. TCR beta CDR3 regions were amplified from RNA. A set of HTBI primers served as the primers for a first-round RT-PCR of the TCR CDR3. From the multiplex PCR reads, TCRdb called clonotypes with MiXCR, one entry per CDR3 protein. The sample contains under 350,000 distinct CDR3 sequences, roughly 18% of which appear only once. Sequenced material: blood. The receptors were sampled from a woman between 45 and 60 years old with Graves' hyperthyroidism.

This clonotype occurred many times. The V and J genes are TRBV27 and TRBJ1-1, with TRBD1 as a possible D gene (5 bases). Trimming cost V 5 bases and J 4 bases, with 14 bases left between them. The CDR3 has 14 amino acids. Germline CDR1 and CDR2: MNHEY and SMNVEV (reference sequence). CDR3 loop: CASSPHGAATEAFF. In DNA, the CDR3 is TGTGCCAGCAGTCCCCATGGGGCGGCCACTGAAGCTTTCTTT.

In its sample, this clonotype was seen many times. The chain couples TRBV7-3 to TRBJ2-2; D is ambiguous. Germline lookup yields CDR1 SGHTA and CDR2 FQGTGA. The CDR3 covers 12 residues. Deletions cut 8 bases from V and 1 base from J, with 5 bases between. CDR3 region: CASGQNTGELFF. The CDR3 DNA sequence: TGTGCCAGCGGGCAGAACACCGGGGAGCTGTTTTTT.

As for this clonotype: This may arise from a read error, as a much more abundant clone is one base away. Since the CDR3 does not end with the conserved phenylalanine or tryptophan, this likely comes from a read error. The chain is built from TRBV5-1 and TRBJ2-5; TRBD1 matches at 9 bases. The CDR3 is 14 amino acids. CDR1 and CDR2 from the germline V gene are SGHRS and YFSETQ. The V segment lost 5 bases and the J segment 1 base; nucleotides outside the gene matches: 3. CDR3 nucleotides: TGCGCCAGCAGAAGGACAGGGGTCCAAGAGACCCAGTACTCC. Residues: CASRRTGVQETQYS.

There are a few counts of this clonotype. V and J are TRBV5-6 and TRBJ1-2; 7 bases line up with TRBD1. V was clipped by 2 bases and J by 4 bases; unmatched bases: 5. The CDR3 totals 14 residues. The germline CDR1 and CDR2 sequences are SGHDT and YYEEEE. CDR3 coding DNA: TGTGCCAGCAGCTTCCGACAGGGACCCTATGGCTACACCTTC. Translated, it gives CASSFRQGPYGYTF.

This clonotype was seen many times. The chain is built from TRBV18 and TRBJ2-2, with unresolved D. Looked up from germline, CDR1 is KGHSH and CDR2 is LQKENI. This CDR3 contains 13 residues. The V end was cut by 2 bases, the J end by 6 bases, with 7 bases between. CDR3 sequence reads: CASSPERAGELFF. The CDR3 DNA is TGTGCCAGCTCACCAGAAAGGGCCGGGGAGCTGTTTTTT.

This clonotype was seen a handful of times. The J gene is TRBJ1-2, the V gene TRBV5-6; maybe TRBD1 (6 bases). Germline V gene lookup returns CDR1 SGHDT and CDR2 YYEEEE. The CDR3 runs 14 residues. V was clipped by 6 bases and J by 2 bases, with 14 bases between them. The CDR3 DNA reads TGTGCCAGCACCCCACAGGGACCCAACTATGGCTACACCTTC. Protein product: CASTPQGPNYGYTF.

This clonotype occurred a few times. The V call is TRBV6-1, the J call TRBJ2-7; TRBD2 aligns across 11 bases. CDR1 MNHNS and CDR2 SASEGT come from the germline V gene. The trim removed 5 bases at V and 3 bases at J, leaving 6 bases unmatched. The CDR3 has 15 amino acids. CDR3 region: CASSTPSGGSYEQYF. The CDR3 DNA follows: TGTGCCAGCAGTACTCCTAGCGGGGGGAGCTACGAGCAGTACTTC.

This clonotype has just one count. V gene TRBV6-1 combines with J gene TRBJ1-2, with no clear D. Trimming took 7 bases from V and 3 from J, leaving 21 bases between them. The CDR3 consists of 16 residues. CDR1 and CDR2 from the germline V gene are MNHNS and SASEGT. In DNA form, the CDR3 reads TGTGCCAGCACCGCACGATACATGGACGGCTACTATGGCTACACCTTC. Its translation: CASTARYMDGYYGYTF.

This clonotype occurred a few times. The rearrangement uses TRBV5-6 and TRBJ2-1, with TRBD2 matching over 7 bases. The CDR3 spans 13 residues. CDR1 is SGHDT and CDR2 is YYEEEE in the germline V gene. V gave up 4 bases and J gave up 11 bases; unmatched junction bases: 9. CDR3 coding DNA: TGTGCCAGCAGCCGTGGGACTACCGAGAAGCAGTTCTTC. It codes for CASSRGTTEKQFF.

This chain joins TRBV13 and TRBJ2-3; 10 nucleotides match TRBD2. The CDR3 consists of 18 residues. The J segment lost 2 bases and the V segment lost 5 bases, leaving 13 bases of the junction unmatched. CDR1 PRHDT and CDR2 FYEKMQ come from the germline V gene (reference sequence). CDR3 loop: CASSLLAGRMLNTDTQYF. The CDR3 DNA is TGTGCCAGCAGCCTACTAGCGGGGAGGATGCTAAACACAGATACGCAGTATTTT.

Here the CDR3 DNA reads TGTGCCTGGAGTTATGGACTAGTGAGCCACGAGCAGTACTTC. Protein: CAWSYGLVSHEQYF. The V call is TRBV30, the J call TRBJ2-7; 7 nucleotides match TRBD2. The CDR3 runs 14 residues. The V segment lost 2 bases and the J segment 5 bases; nucleotides outside the gene matches: 9. The germline V gene encodes CDR1 GTSNPN and CDR2 SVGIG (reference sequence).

This clonotype was seen a handful of times. V gene TRBV3-1 combines with J gene TRBJ2-3; tentatively, D is TRBD2 (6 bases). Trimming cost V 4 bases and J 5 bases, with 13 bases left between them. Looked up from germline, CDR1 is LGHDT and CDR2 is YNNKEL (reference sequence). The CDR3 consists of 14 residues. CDR3 amino acids: CASSPDAGKDTQYF. CDR3 coding DNA: TGTGCCAGCAGCCCCGACGCGGGGAAAGATACGCAGTATTTT.

The V and J genes are TRBV19 and TRBJ1-5, with D possibly being TRBD1 (6 bases). The CDR3 has 15 amino acids. Deletions cut 3 bases from V and 4 bases from J, with 13 bases between. Germline lookup yields CDR1 LNHDA and CDR2 SQIVND (reference sequence). CDR3 residues: CASSILQGSNQPQHF. The CDR3 DNA is TGTGCCAGTAGTATCTTACAGGGTTCGAATCAGCCCCAGCATTTT.

The V call is TRBV7-3, the J call TRBJ2-7; either TRBD1 or TRBD2 may fit D (5 bases each). Germline loops: CDR1 SGHTA, CDR2 FQGTGA. The germline V and J ends were trimmed by 2 bases and 5 bases, with 16 bases remaining between them. The CDR3 totals 15 residues. The CDR3 region is CASSLQAGTYNEQYF. For the CDR3, the DNA is TGTGCCAGCAGCTTACAGGCAGGGACCTACAACGAGCAGTACTTC. The full variable domain, completed using reference TRBV7-3 and TRBJ2-7, is GAGVSQTPSNKVTEKGKYVELRCDPISGHTALYWYRQSLGQGPEFLIYFQGTGAADDSGLPNDRFFAVRPEGSVSTLKIQRTERGDSAVYLCASSLQAGTYNEQYFGPGTRLTVT.

This clonotype has at least ten counts. The gene calls are TRBV28 and TRBJ2-7; possibly TRBD2 for D (7 bases). Germline CDR1 MDHEN, CDR2 SYDVKM. The CDR3 totals 13 residues. Trimming shortened V by 3 bases and J by 6 bases, and 12 bases separated the two germline ends. The CDR3 region has the DNA TGTGCCAGCAGTTTGGGGGGGCGCAGCGAGCAGTACTTC. This gives the protein CASSLGGRSEQYF.

The chain carries TRBV5-4 and TRBJ1-2, with 7 bases identical to TRBD1. This CDR3 comprises 14 residues. The V and J ends lost 4 bases and 4 bases, in that order; junction bases with no gene match: 7. The V gene's germline CDR1 is SGHNT and CDR2 YYREEE (reference sequence). CDR3 coding DNA: TGTGCCAGCAGCGCTACCCGGGACAGCTATGGCTACACCTTC. It translates to CASSATRDSYGYTF.

This clonotype was found many times. The rearrangement links TRBV9 to TRBJ2-7, with TRBD2 as a possible D gene (5 bases). V lost 0 bases, J lost 0 bases, and 7 bases lay in between. The CDR3 is 14 amino acids. CDR1 and CDR2 from the germline V gene are SGDLS and YYNGEE. CDR3 amino acids: CASSVGTFSYEQYF. Here the CDR3 DNA reads TGTGCCAGCAGCGTAGGGACTTTCTCCTACGAGCAGTACTTC.

Ten or more counts support this clonotype. The genes are TRBV3-1 and TRBJ1-4; 9 bases map to TRBD1. The junction had 6 bases not matched to a gene; V was cut back by 6 bases and J by 4 bases. Germline CDR1 LGHDT, CDR2 YNNKEL (reference sequence). This CDR3 contains 15 residues. CDR3 in amino acids: CASSSLGQGNEKLFF. The CDR3 region has the DNA TGTGCCAGCAGTTCCCTGGGACAGGGTAATGAAAAACTGTTTTTT.

This clonotype appeared many times. The chain joins TRBV20-1 to TRBJ2-3, with 11 nucleotides matching TRBD2. The length of the CDR3 is 21 residues. With 4 bases clipped from V and 0 bases from J, the junction kept 21 bases outside the gene matches. Germline V gene data show CDR1 as DFQATT and CDR2 as SNEGSKA (reference sequence). CDR3 DNA: TGCAGTGCTAACAGCAACCCTTTCCGACTAGCGGGGTTACATAGCACAGATACGCAGTATTTT. Residues: CSANSNPFRLAGLHSTDTQYF.

This clonotype was counted ten times or more. This chain connects TRBV28 to TRBJ2-1, with 8 positions matching TRBD2. Germline lookup yields CDR1 MDHEN and CDR2 SYDVKM. This CDR3 spans 15 amino acids. V lost 3 bases to trimming and J lost 4 bases; unmatched junction nucleotides: 5. The CDR3 here is CASSFSGKLYNEQFF. The CDR3 coding sequence is TGTGCCAGCAGTTTTAGCGGGAAACTTTACAATGAGCAGTTCTTC.

CDR3 in amino acids: CASSAGTGGSTEAFF. The CDR3 nucleotides are TGTGCCAGCAGCGCAGGGACAGGGGGCAGTACCGAAGCTTTCTTT. The genes are TRBV9 and TRBJ1-1; 12 bases are a match to TRBD1. J lost 8 bases, V lost 3 bases, and 8 bases had no gene match. The CDR3 sequence is 15 residues long. CDR1 is SGDLS, CDR2 YYNGEE, per germline.

This clonotype was detected only a few times. With a much larger clone just one base away, this may be a read error. V usage is TRBV11-3 and J usage is TRBJ2-7; D possibly uses TRBD1 or TRBD2 (5 bases each). Germline V gene lookup returns CDR1 SGHNT and CDR2 YENEEA. This CDR3 region has 13 residues. V lost 7 bases and J 3 bases, leaving 13 bases between the germline ends. The CDR3: CASTLTGHYEQYV. In DNA form, the CDR3 reads TGTGCCAGCACCCTGACGGGGCACTACGAGCAGTACGTC.

J is TRBJ2-7 and V is TRBV20-1; 15 positions match TRBD2. V dropped 5 bases and J dropped 0; count of bases not matched to a gene: 8. The CDR3 extends over 17 amino acids. Germline CDR1 reads DFQATT; CDR2 reads SNEGSKA (reference sequence). The CDR3 region has the DNA TGCAGTGCTTCGGGACTAGCGGGAGGCATGAGCTCCTACGAGCAGTACTTC. This gives the protein CSASGLAGGMSSYEQYF.